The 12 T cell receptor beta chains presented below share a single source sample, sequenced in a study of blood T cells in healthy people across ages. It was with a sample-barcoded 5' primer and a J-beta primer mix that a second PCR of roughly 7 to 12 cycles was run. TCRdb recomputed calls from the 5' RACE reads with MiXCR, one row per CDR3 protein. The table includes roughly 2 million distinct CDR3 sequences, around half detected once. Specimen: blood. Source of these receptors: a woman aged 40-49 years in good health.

CDR3: CSVERSSGGGGTQYF. The CDR3 region has the DNA TGCAGCGTTGAACGGTCTAGCGGGGGAGGGGGGACCCAGTACTTC. The rearrangement uses TRBV29-1 and TRBJ2-5; 10 nucleotides agree with TRBD2. This CDR3 is built from 15 residues. Trimming took 2 bases from V and 7 from J; bases not matched to a gene: 10. Germline-derived CDR1 and CDR2 are SQVTM and ANQGSEA. Using reference TRBV29-1 and TRBJ2-5 for the parts outside the CDR3, the full variable domain is SAVISQKPSRDICQRGTSLTIQCQVDSQVTMMFWYRQQPGQSLTLIATANQGSEATYESGFVIDKFPISRPNLTFSTLTVSNMSPEDSSIYLCSVERSSGGGGTQYFGPGTRLLVL.

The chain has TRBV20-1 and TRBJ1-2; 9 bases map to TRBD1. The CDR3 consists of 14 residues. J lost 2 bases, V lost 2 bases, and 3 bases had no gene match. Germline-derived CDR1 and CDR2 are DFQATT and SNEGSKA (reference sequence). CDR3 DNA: TGCAGTGCTAGACGGGACAGGGAGAACTATGGCTACACCTTC. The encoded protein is CSARRDRENYGYTF.

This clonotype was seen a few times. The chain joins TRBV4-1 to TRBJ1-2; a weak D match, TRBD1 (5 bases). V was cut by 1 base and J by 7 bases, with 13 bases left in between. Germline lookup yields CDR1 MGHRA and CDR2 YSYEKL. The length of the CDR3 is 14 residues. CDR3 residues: CASSQGPGKGGYTF. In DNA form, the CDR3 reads TGCGCCAGCAGCCAAGGACCAGGGAAAGGTGGCTACACCTTC.

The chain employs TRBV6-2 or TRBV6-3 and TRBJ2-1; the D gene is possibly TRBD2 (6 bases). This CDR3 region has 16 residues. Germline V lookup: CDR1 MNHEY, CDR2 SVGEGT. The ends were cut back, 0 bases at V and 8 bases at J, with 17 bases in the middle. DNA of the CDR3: TGTGCCAGCAGTTACTCGACCGGGAGCTTGACGGATGAGCAGTTCTTC. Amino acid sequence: CASSYSTGSLTDEQFF.

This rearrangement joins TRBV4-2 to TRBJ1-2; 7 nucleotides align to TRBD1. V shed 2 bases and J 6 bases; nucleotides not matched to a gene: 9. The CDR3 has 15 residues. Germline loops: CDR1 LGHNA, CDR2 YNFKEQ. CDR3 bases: TGTGCCAGCAGCCAAACAGGGAGTCAGGGGGATGGCTACACCTTC. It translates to CASSQTGSQGDGYTF.

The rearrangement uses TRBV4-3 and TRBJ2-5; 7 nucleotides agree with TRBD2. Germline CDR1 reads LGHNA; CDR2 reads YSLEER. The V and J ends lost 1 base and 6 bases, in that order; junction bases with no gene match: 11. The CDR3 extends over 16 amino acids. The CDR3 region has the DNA TGCGCCAGCAGCCAAGCGGGATGGGCGCGGGAGAAGACCCAGTACTTC. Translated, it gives CASSQAGWAREKTQYF.

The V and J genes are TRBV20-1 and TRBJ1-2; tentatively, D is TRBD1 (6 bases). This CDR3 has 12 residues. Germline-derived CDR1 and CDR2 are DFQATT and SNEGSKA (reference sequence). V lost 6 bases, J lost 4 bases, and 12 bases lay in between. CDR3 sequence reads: CSAAQGFYGYTF. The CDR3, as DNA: TGCAGTGCCGCTCAGGGGTTCTATGGCTACACCTTC.

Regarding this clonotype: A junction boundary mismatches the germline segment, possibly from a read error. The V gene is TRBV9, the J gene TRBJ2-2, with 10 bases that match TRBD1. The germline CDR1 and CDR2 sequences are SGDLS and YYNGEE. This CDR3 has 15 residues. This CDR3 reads CANSADRGGTGELFF. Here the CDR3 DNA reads TGTGCCAACAGCGCGGACAGGGGGGGCACCGGGGAGCTGTTTTTT.

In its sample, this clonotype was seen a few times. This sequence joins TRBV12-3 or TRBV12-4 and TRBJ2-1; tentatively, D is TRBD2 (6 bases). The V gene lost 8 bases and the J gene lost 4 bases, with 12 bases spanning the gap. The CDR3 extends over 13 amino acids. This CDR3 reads CASAPGLYNEQFF. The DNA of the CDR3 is TGTGCCAGCGCACCGGGACTTTACAATGAGCAGTTCTTC.

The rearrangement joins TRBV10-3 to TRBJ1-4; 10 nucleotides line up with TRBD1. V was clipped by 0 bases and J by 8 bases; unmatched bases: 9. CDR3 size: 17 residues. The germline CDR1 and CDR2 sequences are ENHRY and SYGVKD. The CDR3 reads CAISESGQGMVNEKLFF. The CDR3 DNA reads TGTGCCATCAGTGAGTCGGGACAGGGGATGGTTAACGAAAAACTGTTTTTT.

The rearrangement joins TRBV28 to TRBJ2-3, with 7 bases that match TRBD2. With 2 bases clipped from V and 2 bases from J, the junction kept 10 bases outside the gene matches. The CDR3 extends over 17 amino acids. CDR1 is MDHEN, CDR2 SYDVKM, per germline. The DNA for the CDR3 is TGTGCCAGCAGTTTAGAGTTCGGGGGGAGTAACACAGATACGCAGTATTTT. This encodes CASSLEFGGSNTDTQYF.

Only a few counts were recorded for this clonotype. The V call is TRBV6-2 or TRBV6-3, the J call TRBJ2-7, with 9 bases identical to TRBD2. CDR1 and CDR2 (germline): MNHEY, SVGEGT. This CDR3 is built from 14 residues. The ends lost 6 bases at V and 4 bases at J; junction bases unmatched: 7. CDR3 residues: CASSLTSGKYEQYF. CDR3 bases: TGTGCCAGCAGCCTGACTAGCGGAAAATACGAGCAGTACTTC.